The present entry profiles one TCR beta chain with its context. Its recognized antigen is unknown. Nothing much larger sits one base from this clone, and base qualities are not available. The entire isolated RNA was reverse transcribed using the High Capacity cDNA Reverse Transcription Kit, and thus expressed TCRB transcripts were sequenced. Deep immunoSEQ sequencing was applied to naive, central memory and regulatory T cell samples, giving an average of roughly 3.6 million total reads per sample. Sorted cells were lysed in RLT buffer, and RNA was extracted using DNase-treated RNeasy Micro or Mini kits according to cell number. To prevent cross-contamination, every cell subset was processed on its own, while patient and healthy donor samples were processed together. Using the immunoSEQ multiplex PCR, TCRB sequences were amplified from cDNA into 87-bp fragments spanning the CDR3 region. Amplicons were sequenced on the Illumina HiSeq platform. As for how the authors treated the data: PCR bias was corrected computationally using synthetic template baselines, and reads within Hamming distance 2 were collapsed, with unmergeable singletons discarded. By aligning reads against IMGT, V, D and J genes, CDR3 length, and insertions or deletions at six rearrangement sites were assigned. Clonotype counts were normalized to sorted cell number within each subset before computing true diversity and Gini coefficients with the tcR R package. The overlap coefficient, calculated on TCRB nucleotide sequences, was used to measure repertoire sharing. Out-of-frame TCRB sequences from naive cells were analyzed as a proxy for the pre-selection repertoire. This is the immuneACCESS table as TCRdb keeps it, with only in-frame sequences that have V and J called. A part of the clones is gone; compared with another copy, unresolved V genes explain less than half, and the rest is unexplained. Clone size and the V and J calls come from that table; the DNA yielded D and trimming. For this sample the table gives about 660,000 clones, of which roughly 13% were detected only once. The ten largest clones capture 0.03% to 0.045% of the sample.

Relative to germline, V is 3 bases shorter and J is 6 bases shorter, with 12 bases between their ends. In the germline V gene (reference sequence), CDR1 corresponds to GTSNPN and CDR2 to SVGIG. Counted from cysteine to phenylalanine, this CDR3 has 13 amino acids. Only the CDR3 DNA is retained, 39 bases long and in frame from the first base. This specimen comes from a study of beta chain features in type 1 diabetes (dated by TCRdb to 2017 to 2018). Context from the whole study: Mean age, gender distribution, total cell number and subset yield were not different between patients and healthy donors. Regulatory and stem cell-like memory subsets were isolated from only 8 patients and roughly eight healthy donors, whereas naive and central memory subsets came from all 28 donors. A total of 100 million to 110 million sorted cells were examined across all samples, and a strong correlation was observed between cell number per subset and RNA yield. In the study, recently diagnosed type 1 diabetes patients and matched healthy donors were compared on the TCRB repertoires of their sorted circulating CD4+ T cell subsets. The study at large found these results: PCR might favor shorter templates, but patient and control samples were amplified and corrected together, so any skew would affect both groups equally. Because small numbers of individuals were included in the HLA sub-analyses, any influence of HLA type on TCRB rearrangement was left unresolved. In all four CD4+ subsets, TCRB CDR3 length was moderately but significantly shorter in type 1 diabetes patients. At VDJ recombination sites, patients with type 1 diabetes made fewer insertions and deleted more nucleotides, a pattern implying thymic rearrangement abnormalities. Naive, central memory and regulatory TCRB repertoires appeared to be more similar among patients than among healthy donors. Because cDNA rather than genomic DNA was sequenced, highly expressing activated cells could have been over-represented, although no difference in activation and CD3 levels was found between groups.

A single peripheral blood draw of around 120 mL on average was collected from each donor into heparinised tubes. Using a panel that included CD45RO, CCR7, CD25, CD127, CD95 and CD27, naive, central memory, regulatory and stem cell-like memory CD4+ T cells were sorted on a BD FACSAria II. Every sorted population had a purity above 98%. PBMCs were isolated immediately by Lymphoprep density gradient centrifugation and stained directly without culture. To minimize batch effects, samples were stained and sorted in pairs, one healthy donor with one patient per experiment. The chain is assembled from TRBV30 and TRBJ1-5, with no confidently assigned D gene. Sequencing input: naive CD4+ T cells from blood. Taken with the paper, the label for cell subset or site translates to: true naive CD4+ T cells. This receptor was identified in a man in his late teens or twenties with type 1 diabetes. The nucleotide sequence reads as follows: TGTGCCTGGAGCCCAGTGGGGTCTCAGCCCCAGCATTTT. Its coded protein is CAWSPVGSQPQHF.